The T cell receptor (beta chain) under discussion was sequenced for a study of blood T cell repertoires in COVID-19 (dated by TCRdb to 2018 to 2020). Broadly, across the study: Samples covering the acute and convalescent phases of COVID-19 were provided by collaborators in the United States, Italy and Spain. The prospective study material was composed of cDNA or gDNA derived from T cells, B-cell-depleted T cells, or PBMCs. Deeply sampled blood TCRbeta repertoires from subjects exposed to, actively infected with, or recovered from COVID-19 were included in the dataset. The repertoires were released in a freely available public database intended as a resource for research on the immune response to SARS-CoV-2. Samples came from the ongoing ImmuneRACE study (first 160 participants) plus 1,254 subjects from 6 global collaborators. Sample metadata almost always included a de-identified subject ID, COVID-19 status, age in years and sex. Where available, HLA class I and class II types were obtained from metadata supplied by the sample provider rather than from assay-based typing.

The cysteine opens and the phenylalanine closes a CDR3 of 15 amino acids. Here the CDR3 DNA is all that survives: 45 bases in frame from base 1. Looking up the germline V gene yields CDR1 SGHDN and CDR2 FVKESK. The immunoSEQ Assay, a bias-controlled multiplex PCR, was used to amplify TCRbeta CDR3 regions from genomic DNA. The published analysis was carried out like this. The number of nucleated cells in each sample was estimated by amplification of reference gene primers within the assay. Sequence reads were collapsed and filtered to measure the absolute abundance of every unique TCRbeta CDR3 rearrangement. For each sample, productive Simpson clonality was calculated as the square root of Simpson's diversity index across productive rearrangements. What TCRdb holds here is the immuneACCESS table cut down to in-frame rearrangements. Part of the clones is not present; checked against another copy, under half of the missing clones reflect an unresolved V gene, and the others are unexplained. The V and J calls and the clone size are those of that table, but D and trimming were determined from the DNA. For this sample there are about 120,000 clones; around 89% appear just once. About 19% of the sample belongs to the ten largest clones.

Whole blood was collected in K2EDTA tubes by collaborating institutions according to the institutions' own protocols. For TCRbeta analysis, collaborators shipped samples in one of three forms: frozen whole blood, isolated PBMCs, or DNA extracted from either of those sample types. This clone was seen a single time. This clone's antigen is unknown. An end of the junction differs from the germline gene, which may be a read error. Study-level results and caveats: The amount of clinical and demographic metadata varied by source and participant and was provided uncurated.

The clonotype comes from a human donor with acute or convalescent COVID-19. The donor label of this sample is uncertain. Material for sequencing was peripheral blood. The chain is assembled from TRBV14 and TRBJ2-7; 9 junctional bases match TRBD1. The sequenced DNA is TGTGCCAGCAGCGGATGGGACAGGGTTTCCTCCGAGCAGTACTTC. Translation gives CASSGWDRVSSEQYF.